A single sample gave rise to the 27 T cell receptor beta chains below, sequenced in a study of shared clonotypes between healthy human individuals. Data came from immunoSEQ multiplex PCR; TCRdb stores just in-frame clones and leaves some out. The table lists about 600,000 clones, about 96% of them singletons. Sequencing was done on a sample of naive CD4+ T cells sorted from blood. Subset described: CD45RA+ positively selected. These receptors all stem from a woman in her twenties or thirties in good health.

V usage is TRBV7-9 and J usage is TRBJ2-1; D remains ambiguous. CDR1 and CDR2 (germline): SEHNR, FQNEAQ (reference sequence). Trimming took 1 base from V and 3 from J, leaving 10 bases between them. The CDR3 is made up of 15 amino acids. CDR3 loop: CASSLVGFGYNEQFF. The CDR3 region has the DNA TGTGCCAGCAGCTTAGTAGGGTTCGGCTACAATGAGCAGTTCTTC. Complete variable domain (other parts from reference TRBV7-9 and TRBJ2-1): DTGVSQNPRHKITKRGQNVTFRCDPISEHNRLYWYRQTLGQGPEFLTYFQNEAQLEKSRLLSDRFSAERPKGSFSTLEIQRTEQGDSAMYLCASSLVGFGYNEQFFGPGTRLTVL.

The chain is built from TRBV5-1 and TRBJ2-7; D is unresolved. The CDR3 loop spans 11 amino acids. Per the germline V gene, CDR1 is SGHRS and CDR2 is YFSETQ. The ends were cut back, 7 bases at V and 0 bases at J, with 5 bases in the middle. CDR3 sequence reads: CASGDSYEQYF. The CDR3 region has the DNA TGCGCCAGCGGGGACTCCTACGAGCAGTACTTC.

The chain links TRBV6-6 to TRBJ1-1; possible D gene TRBD1, 6 bases. This CDR3 has 15 residues. Deletions cut 6 bases from V and 2 bases from J, with 16 bases between. The V gene's germline CDR1 is MNHNY and CDR2 SVGAGI (reference sequence). The CDR3 loop is CASRDLGQTNTEAFF. CDR3 DNA: TGTGCCAGCAGGGACTTAGGACAGACTAACACTGAAGCTTTCTTT.

This sequence joins TRBV28 and TRBJ2-1; 8 nucleotides match TRBD1. The germline V gene encodes CDR1 MDHEN and CDR2 SYDVKM. This CDR3 has 15 residues. Trimming cost V 1 base and J 4 bases; bases outside gene matches: 3. In nucleotides, the CDR3 is TGTGCCAGCAGTTTATCCCAGGGGGCTTACAATGAGCAGTTCTTC. Residues: CASSLSQGAYNEQFF.

The CDR3, as DNA: TGTGCCAGCAGTACCCGGGACAGGGGGCGGCAGCCCCAGCATTTT. Its translation: CASSTRDRGRQPQHF. This sequence joins TRBV28 and TRBJ1-5; 12 bases are shared with TRBD1. Unmatched junction bases numbered 6, after V lost 5 bases and J lost 7 bases. The germline gives CDR1 MDHEN, CDR2 SYDVKM. The CDR3 has 15 residues.

This chain joins TRBV11-2 and TRBJ1-2, with D unresolved. Looked up from germline, CDR1 is SGHAT and CDR2 is FQNNGV. Trimming left V 3 bases short and J 3 bases short, with 11 bases between. The CDR3 extends over 14 amino acids. In DNA, the CDR3 is TGTGCCAGCAGCTTGGGGAGGGTTCACTATGGCTACACCTTC. Amino acid sequence: CASSLGRVHYGYTF. The variable domain in full, completed from reference TRBV11-2 and TRBJ1-2, reads EAGVAQSPRYKIIEKRQSVAFWCNPISGHATLYWYQQILGQGPKLLIQFQNNGVVDDSQLPKDRFSAERLKGVDSTLKIQPAKLEDSAVYLCASSLGRVHYGYTFGSGTRLTVV.

The rearrangement links TRBV7-9 to TRBJ1-1; D gene unclear. In germline, CDR1 is SEHNR, CDR2 FQNEAQ (reference sequence). The CDR3 runs 12 residues. V lost 1 base and J 11 bases, leaving 11 bases between the germline ends. CDR3 sequence reads: CASSLELTVAFF. CDR3 coding DNA: TGTGCCAGCAGCTTAGAATTGACCGTGGCTTTCTTT.

The J gene is TRBJ2-1, the V gene TRBV9, with 9 nucleotides matching TRBD2. V shed 3 bases, J shed 0 bases, and the junction held 13 bases outside the gene matches. Germline V gene data show CDR1 as SGDLS and CDR2 as YYNGEE. This CDR3 has 19 amino acids. Here the CDR3 reads CASSASGVAGASSYNEQFF. Here the CDR3 DNA reads TGTGCCAGCAGCGCTAGTGGAGTAGCGGGAGCGAGCTCCTACAATGAGCAGTTCTTC.

V gene TRBV6-1 combines with J gene TRBJ1-5, with a weak D call TRBD1 (5 bases). This CDR3 is 14 amino acids long. V was cut by 8 bases and J by 3 bases, with 14 bases left in between. Germline CDR1 is MNHNS and CDR2 is SASEGT. The CDR3 is CASFRQGPNQPQHF. CDR3 sequence (DNA): TGTGCCAGCTTTCGGCAGGGACCCAATCAGCCCCAGCATTTT.

V and J are TRBV4-1 and TRBJ2-1; 9 bases agree with TRBD1. The CDR3 totals 15 residues. Germline V lookup: CDR1 MGHRA, CDR2 YSYEKL. Trimming removed 0 bases from V and 8 bases from J; junction bases left unmatched: 5. This CDR3 is CASSQEGTGRDEQFF. CDR3 nucleotides: TGCGCCAGCAGCCAAGAAGGGACAGGGAGGGATGAGCAGTTCTTC.

V usage is TRBV19 and J usage is TRBJ2-3, with TRBD1 identical over 9 bases. The trim removed 1 base at V and 4 bases at J, leaving 0 bases unmatched. The CDR3 covers 14 residues. Germline V gene sequence: CDR1 LNHDA, CDR2 SQIVND (reference sequence). This CDR3 reads CASSIGQGADTQYF. CDR3 sequence (DNA): TGTGCCAGTAGTATAGGACAGGGGGCAGATACGCAGTATTTT.

This clone was observed a single time. The V gene is TRBV9, the J gene TRBJ2-1; tentatively, D is TRBD1 (5 bases). The CDR3 runs to 14 residues. V was trimmed by 0 bases and J by 4 bases, leaving 8 bases between them. In germline, CDR1 is SGDLS, CDR2 YYNGEE. The CDR3 nucleotides read TGTGCCAGCAGCGTAGCGACAGTTTACAATGAGCAGTTCTTC. Translating it yields CASSVATVYNEQFF.

The chain joins TRBV5-1 to TRBJ2-1; 12 bases map to TRBD2. CDR3 length: 16 residues. The germline V gene encodes CDR1 SGHRS and CDR2 YFSETQ. The ends lost 4 bases at V and 10 bases at J; junction bases unmatched: 12. CDR3 residues: CASSPSRLAGGREQFF. In DNA form, the CDR3 reads TGCGCCAGCAGCCCAAGTCGCCTAGCGGGAGGGAGGGAGCAGTTCTTC. Full variable domain (rest looked up from reference TRBV5-1 and TRBJ2-1): KAGVTQTPRYLIKTRGQQVTLSCSPISGHRSVSWYQQTPGQGLQFLFEYFSETQRNKGNFPGRFSGRQFSNSRSEMNVSTLELGDSALYLCASSPSRLAGGREQFFGPGTRLTVL.

The chain couples TRBV7-9 to TRBJ2-5, with 12 nucleotides matching TRBD2. Per germline, CDR1 SEHNR and CDR2 FQNEAQ (reference sequence). The CDR3 contains 14 residues. V trimming: 5 bases; J trimming: 4 bases; junction bases outside the gene matches: 2. The CDR3 protein is CASSPGLAGETQYF. In nucleotides, the CDR3 is TGTGCCAGCAGCCCGGGACTAGCGGGAGAGACCCAGTACTTC.

The chain joins TRBV18 to TRBJ1-1; no firm D call. V lost 3 bases to trimming and J lost 10 bases, with 12 bases between them. Germline V CDR1 and CDR2: KGHSH, LQKENI. The CDR3 sequence is 12 residues long. The CDR3 region has the DNA TGTGCCAGCTCACCCGGGCCAGAAGGAGCTTTCTTT. Amino acids: CASSPGPEGAFF.

The rearrangement uses TRBV7-9 and TRBJ2-3; no clear D. Germline-derived CDR1 and CDR2 are SEHNR and FQNEAQ (reference sequence). CDR3 length: 17 amino acids. Trimming left V 4 bases short and J 5 bases short, with 22 bases between. In DNA form, the CDR3 reads TGTGCCAGCAGCTCGCGCTCCAGGACCGATCTAGGAGATACGCAGTATTTT. Translating it yields CASSSRSRTDLGDTQYF.

The table lists this clone with a few counts. The rearrangement links TRBV28 to TRBJ1-2, with D possibly TRBD1 on 5 matching bases. Germline loops: CDR1 MDHEN, CDR2 SYDVKM. V dropped 6 bases and J dropped 4 bases, with 15 bases sitting between them. The CDR3 covers 14 residues. CDR3 sequence reads: CASSAPGTIYGYTF. The DNA for the CDR3 is TGTGCCAGCAGCGCTCCCGGGACGATCTATGGCTACACCTTC.

This sequence joins TRBV28 and TRBJ1-1; D may be TRBD1 (5 bases). Germline CDR1 MDHEN, CDR2 SYDVKM. This CDR3 has 14 residues. V gave up 1 base and J gave up 9 bases, with 15 bases separating them. The CDR3: CASSLSLWGSQAFF. In nucleotides, the CDR3 is TGTGCCAGCAGTTTATCTCTCTGGGGCTCTCAAGCTTTCTTT.

The chain joins TRBV28 to TRBJ2-7; TRBD1 or TRBD2 may be the D gene (7 bases each). Germline loops: CDR1 MDHEN, CDR2 SYDVKM. The ends were cut back, 6 bases at V and 6 bases at J, with 15 bases in the middle. The length of the CDR3 is 13 residues. CDR3 nucleotide sequence: TGTGCCAGCAGCCCAGGGGGGGCTTTCGAGCAGTACTTC. This sequence encodes CASSPGGAFEQYF. Full variable domain (remainder filled in from reference TRBV28 and TRBJ2-7): DVKVTQSSRYLVKRTGEKVFLECVQDMDHENMFWYRQDPGLGLRLIYFSYDVKMKEKGDIPEGYSVSREKKERFSLILESASTNQTSMYLCASSPGGAFEQYFGPGTRLTVT.

The J gene is TRBJ1-2, the V gene TRBV6-5; 7 nucleotides agree with TRBD1. CDR3 length: 16 amino acids. Germline V gives CDR1 MNHEY, CDR2 SVGAGI. V was clipped by 2 bases and J by 0 bases; unmatched bases: 6. The CDR3 reads CASSYRRDSANYGYTF. The CDR3 nucleotides read TGTGCCAGCAGTTACCGGAGGGACAGCGCTAACTATGGCTACACCTTC.

This sequence joins TRBV6-1 and TRBJ2-5; 9 nucleotides agree with TRBD1. With V trimmed by 8 bases and J by 5 bases, 12 bases remained unmatched. The CDR3 is 15 residues long. Germline V gives CDR1 MNHNS, CDR2 SASEGT. This CDR3 is CASGTGGAGEETQYF. As DNA, the CDR3 is TGTGCCAGCGGAACAGGGGGCGCTGGAGAGGAGACCCAGTACTTC.

The V and J genes are TRBV6-1 and TRBJ2-1; 7 bases fit TRBD2. Germline V gene data show CDR1 as MNHNS and CDR2 as SASEGT. This CDR3 is built from 11 residues. The V segment lost 4 bases and the J segment 11 bases; nucleotides outside the gene matches: 2. In DNA, the CDR3 is TGTGCCAGCAGTGGGACTAGGAAGCAGTTCTTC. Translated: CASSGTRKQFF.

This chain connects TRBV6-6 to TRBJ1-6; D unclear. With 5 bases removed from V and 9 bases from J, the gap between germline ends came to 11 bases. CDR3 size: 13 residues. Germline-derived CDR1 and CDR2 are MNHNY and SVGAGI (reference sequence). The CDR3 coding sequence is TGTGCCAGCAGTACCGATGGAGGTTCACCCCTCCACTTT. Translating gives CASSTDGGSPLHF.

This clone was seen once. This chain uses TRBV7-2 with TRBJ2-7; 14 nucleotides line up with TRBD2. Germline loops: CDR1 SGHTA, CDR2 FQGNSA. CDR3 length: 15 residues. The V gene end was trimmed by 3 bases and the J gene end by 7 bases; junction bases not matched to a gene: 5. The CDR3 nucleotides are TGTGCCAGCAGCTTCAGACTAGCGGGAGGGGATGAGCAGTACTTC. Its protein product is CASSFRLAGGDEQYF.

V is TRBV5-1 and J is TRBJ2-7; D may be TRBD1 (6 bases). V was cut by 1 base and J by 4 bases, with 15 bases left in between. CDR3 length: 15 residues. In germline, CDR1 is SGHRS, CDR2 YFSETQ. As DNA, the CDR3 is TGCGCCAGCAGCTTGCTGGGACACAGCAGTTACGAGCAGTACTTC. Translated, it gives CASSLLGHSSYEQYF.

This clone was picked up one time. The chain uses TRBV10-3 and TRBJ2-1; 10 bases match TRBD2. The germline V gene has CDR1 ENHRY and CDR2 SYGVKD. The CDR3 has 15 residues. Losses at the gene ends were 2 bases for V and 8 bases for J; bases not matched to a gene: 6. CDR3 coding DNA: TGTGCCATCAGTGAGGGGCTAGCGGGAGCAGATGAGCAGTTCTTC. Encoded protein: CAISEGLAGADEQFF.

CDR3 coding DNA: TGTGCCAGCACCGAAGCAACGGCAAATGAAAAACTGTTTTTT. Encoded protein: CASTEATANEKLFF. V and J are TRBV2 and TRBJ1-4; no clear D. This CDR3 comprises 14 residues. V lost 7 bases to trimming and J lost 5 bases, with 14 bases between them. Germline lookup yields CDR1 SNHLY and CDR2 FYNNEI.